The 28 T cell receptor beta chains below all came from one sample that was sequenced in a study of T cell responses to AZD1222 COVID-19 vaccine. Generated by immunoSEQ multiplex PCR, the TCRdb table keeps only in-frame clones and is missing some. The sample includes 120,000 to 150,000 clones, around 91% seen only once; the top ten take less than 5.5%. The sample in question was peripheral blood, obtained on day 0 of AZD1222 vaccination. Receptor source: an adult in good health.

The gene calls are TRBV9 and TRBJ1-4; 9 nucleotides agree with TRBD1. V gave up 0 bases and J gave up 4 bases; unmatched junction bases: 1. Germline V CDR1 and CDR2: SGDLS, YYNGEE. CDR3 length equals 15 residues. Written as DNA, the CDR3 is TGTGCCAGCAGCGTAGCGGGACAGGGTAATGAAAAACTGTTTTTT. Translation gives CASSVAGQGNEKLFF. Supplemented by reference TRBV9 and TRBJ1-4, the full variable domain reads DSGVTQTPKHLITATGQRVTLRCSPRSGDLSVYWYQQSLDQGLQFLIQYYNGEERAKGNILERFSAQQFPDLHSELNLSSLELGDSALYFCASSVAGQGNEKLFFGSGTQLSVL.

The J gene is TRBJ2-7, the V gene TRBV10-3, with a possible D match to TRBD2 (5 bases). Germline V CDR1 and CDR2: ENHRY, SYGVKD. CDR3 size: 12 residues. Trimming pared 3 bases from V and 3 bases from J, leaving 6 bases between. The CDR3 DNA reads TGTGCCATCAGTGATGGACTCTACGAGCAGTACTTC. Translated: CAISDGLYEQYF.

The table lists this clone with a count of one. The V gene is TRBV3-1 (or the pseudogene TRBV3-2), the J gene TRBJ2-7; no definite D call. The CDR3 totals 13 residues. Germline CDR1 and CDR2: LGHDT and YNNKEL (reference sequence). The V end was cut by 0 bases, the J end by 1 base, with 4 bases between. CDR3 DNA sequence: TGTGCCAGCAGCCAAGAGCTTTCCTACGAGCAGTACTTC. As protein: CASSQELSYEQYF.

The gene calls are TRBV19 and TRBJ1-1, with 7 bases that match TRBD1. V trimming: 5 bases; J trimming: 0 bases; junction bases outside the gene matches: 6. CDR3 length: 15 residues. Germline lookup yields CDR1 LNHDA and CDR2 SQIVND (reference sequence). The CDR3 DNA reads as TGTGCCAGTAGTGGAAGAGGGGGCCTGAACACTGAAGCTTTCTTT. It is translated as CASSGRGGLNTEAFF. The full variable domain, with the rest looked up from reference TRBV19 and TRBJ1-1, is DGGITQSPKYLFRKEGQNVTLSCEQNLNHDAMYWYRQDPGQGLRLIYYSQIVNDFQKGDIAEGYSVSREKKESFPLTVTSAQKNPTAFYLCASSGRGGLNTEAFFGQGTRLTVV.

This clone was counted between two and nine times. The V gene is TRBV9, the J gene TRBJ2-7; D is undetermined. V shed 5 bases and J shed 1 base, with 10 bases lying between them. The CDR3 contains 13 residues. Germline CDR1 is SGDLS and CDR2 is YYNGEE. The CDR3 bases are TGTGCCAGCAGTGATGGGGATTCCTACGAGCAGTACTTC. Protein sequence: CASSDGDSYEQYF. The full variable domain, its missing parts supplied by reference TRBV9 and TRBJ2-7, is DSGVTQTPKHLITATGQRVTLRCSPRSGDLSVYWYQQSLDQGLQFLIQYYNGEERAKGNILERFSAQQFPDLHSELNLSSLELGDSALYFCASSDGDSYEQYFGPGTRLTVT.

The CDR3 nucleotides read TGCGCCAGCAGTAAACTAGCGGGAGTGGGGTACAATGAGCAGTTCTTC. As protein: CASSKLAGVGYNEQFF. The V gene is TRBV4-3, the J gene TRBJ2-1; 11 nucleotides align to TRBD2. In germline, CDR1 is LGHNA, CDR2 YSLEER. The length of the CDR3 is 16 residues. The V and J ends lost 6 bases and 4 bases, in that order; junction bases with no gene match: 8.

Here the CDR3 DNA reads TGTGCCAGCAGCTTGACCCCTAATTCCGCTGAGCAGTTCTTC. The encoded protein is CASSLTPNSAEQFF. The V call is TRBV7-3, the J call TRBJ2-1; D is unresolved. Germline V gene lookup returns CDR1 SGHTA and CDR2 FQGTGA. Deletions cut 3 bases from V and 9 bases from J, with 15 bases between. The CDR3 totals 14 residues. The full variable domain, with the rest looked up from reference TRBV7-3 and TRBJ2-1, is GAGVSQTPSNKVTEKGKYVELRCDPISGHTALYWYRQSLGQGPEFLIYFQGTGAADDSGLPNDRFFAVRPEGSVSTLKIQRTERGDSAVYLCASSLTPNSAEQFFGPGTRLTVL.

The rearrangement joins TRBV5-1 to TRBJ1-3, with a weak D call TRBD1 (5 bases). Germline V CDR1 and CDR2: SGHRS, YFSETQ. CDR3 length: 14 amino acids. Trimming removed 4 bases at V and 0 bases at J, with 8 bases between. The CDR3 protein is CASSPTASGNTIYF. For the CDR3, the DNA is TGCGCCAGCAGCCCGACAGCCTCTGGAAACACCATATATTTT.

J is TRBJ1-1 and V is TRBV10-3, with TRBD1 as a possible D gene (6 bases). The CDR3 runs 16 residues. Germline CDR1 and CDR2: ENHRY and SYGVKD. Trimming left V 4 bases short and J 8 bases short, with 23 bases between. The CDR3 coding sequence is TGTGCCATCAGTGGCCGTCCGGGACATCCTGGGTCGGAAGCTTTCTTT. It is translated as CAISGRPGHPGSEAFF.

The rearrangement uses TRBV2 and TRBJ2-7; weak D call: TRBD2 (5 bases). V lost 7 bases to trimming and J lost 2 bases, with 15 bases between them. Per the germline V gene, CDR1 is SNHLY and CDR2 is FYNNEI. CDR3 length equals 14 residues. The CDR3 DNA is TGTGCCAGCACCATGGGGAGCTGGACCTACGAGCAGTACTTC. Amino acids: CASTMGSWTYEQYF.

J is TRBJ2-7 and V is TRBV29-1; 8 bases are a match to TRBD1. V was clipped by 3 bases and J by 1 base; unmatched bases: 5. CDR1 SQVTM and CDR2 ANQGSEA come from the germline V gene. There are 14 residues in the CDR3. CDR3 residues: CSVEGQDDSYEQYF. In DNA, the CDR3 is TGCAGCGTTGAGGGACAGGATGATTCCTACGAGCAGTACTTC.

The J gene is TRBJ2-5, the V gene TRBV29-1; a possible D gene is TRBD1 (6 bases). The CDR3 is 15 amino acids. V was shortened by 0 bases and J by 2 bases, with 13 bases between the two germline ends. The germline CDR1 and CDR2 sequences are SQVTM and ANQGSEA. CDR3 region: CSVEDPRTEQETQYF. CDR3 bases: TGCAGCGTTGAAGATCCAAGGACAGAGCAAGAGACCCAGTACTTC.

The CDR3 bases are TGTGCCAGTACCCGAAGTCGGGGGTACAATCAGCCCCAGCATTTT. Translating gives CASTRSRGYNQPQHF. The chain couples TRBV19 to TRBJ1-5, with D possibly TRBD1 on 5 matching bases. The CDR3 sequence is 15 residues long. Germline values: CDR1 LNHDA, CDR2 SQIVND (reference sequence). Trimming took off 7 bases at V and 3 bases at J, with 16 bases between the two ends.

V gene TRBV19 combines with J gene TRBJ1-2; tentatively, D is TRBD1 (5 bases). The CDR3 runs to 13 residues. Deletions cut 6 bases from V and 4 bases from J, with 12 bases between. Per the germline V gene, CDR1 is LNHDA and CDR2 is SQIVND (reference sequence). The CDR3 sequence: CASSGGRSYGYTF. Here the CDR3 DNA reads TGTGCCAGTAGCGGGGGACGGAGCTATGGCTACACCTTC.

The gene calls are TRBV9 and TRBJ1-1, with TRBD1 identical over 8 bases. Germline V gene data show CDR1 as SGDLS and CDR2 as YYNGEE. V lost 0 bases to trimming and J lost 11 bases; unmatched junction nucleotides: 3. The length of the CDR3 is 12 residues. The CDR3 loop reads CASSVEDRDAFF. DNA for the CDR3: TGTGCCAGCAGCGTAGAGGACAGGGATGCTTTCTTT.

The rearrangement joins TRBV4-1 to TRBJ1-5; D perhaps matches TRBD1 (6 bases). The germline V and J ends were trimmed by 0 bases and 4 bases, with 7 bases remaining between them. CDR1 and CDR2 from the germline V gene are MGHRA and YSYEKL. CDR3 size: 14 residues. In DNA form, the CDR3 reads TGCGCCAGCAGCCAAGAAGGGACAAATCAGCCCCAGCATTTT. Translating gives CASSQEGTNQPQHF.

The DNA of the CDR3 is TGTGCCAGCAGCTTTGACGACTTCTACACCGGGGAGCTGTTTTTT. This gives the protein CASSFDDFYTGELFF. The chain links TRBV5-5 to TRBJ2-2; D gene uncertain. The CDR3 spans 15 residues. CDR1 SGHKS and CDR2 YYEKEE come from the germline V gene (reference sequence). V lost 2 bases and J 3 bases, leaving 11 bases between the germline ends.

J is TRBJ2-3 and V is TRBV7-9; 7 nucleotides match TRBD2. CDR1 and CDR2 from the germline V gene are SEHNR and FQNEAQ (reference sequence). V shed 0 bases and J 3 bases; nucleotides not matched to a gene: 0. The CDR3 length is 14 residues. The chain's CDR3 is CASSLAGGTDTQYF. CDR3 coding DNA: TGTGCCAGCAGCTTAGCGGGGGGGACAGATACGCAGTATTTT.

This chain links TRBV3-1 (or the pseudogene TRBV3-2) with TRBJ2-1, with a tentative D call TRBD2 (6 bases). CDR1 and CDR2 from the germline V gene are LGHDT and YNNKEL (reference sequence). Trimming shortened V by 0 bases and J by 5 bases, and 17 bases separated the two germline ends. The CDR3 totals 17 residues. CDR3 residues: CASSQDGPGSGDNEQFF. The CDR3 DNA reads TGTGCCAGCAGCCAAGATGGGCCGGGGTCGGGGGACAATGAGCAGTTCTTC.

The rearrangement joins TRBV7-6 to TRBJ1-3, with D possibly TRBD1 on 5 matching bases. This CDR3 has 18 amino acids. Germline V gene data show CDR1 as SGHVS and CDR2 as FNYEAQ. V was cut by 1 base and J by 2 bases, with 18 bases left in between. The CDR3 sequence is CASSLEAFQGFAGNTIYF. Here the CDR3 DNA reads TGTGCCAGCAGCTTAGAGGCCTTTCAGGGTTTTGCTGGAAACACCATATATTTT.

This clone has only one observation. This chain links TRBV28 with TRBJ1-2; 9 bases map to TRBD1. CDR1 is MDHEN, CDR2 SYDVKM, per germline. Germline trimming cut 3 bases from V and 2 bases from J; bases unmatched to any gene: 13. There are 18 residues in the CDR3. Written as DNA, the CDR3 is TGTGCCAGCAGTTTTATTCCGGGACAGGGAAGGACAAACTATGGCTACACCTTC. Its protein is CASSFIPGQGRTNYGYTF.

This chain connects TRBV7-2 to TRBJ2-2, with D maybe TRBD2 (5 bases). Germline CDR1 SGHTA, CDR2 FQGNSA. The CDR3 consists of 16 residues. With 3 bases removed from V and 7 bases from J, the gap between germline ends came to 18 bases. This chain's CDR3 is CASSFGSNPGIGELFF. The CDR3 DNA reads as TGTGCCAGCAGCTTTGGTTCCAATCCGGGGATCGGGGAGCTGTTTTTT.

The V call is TRBV24-1, the J call TRBJ2-5; D uncertain. Germline loops: CDR1 KGHDR, CDR2 SFDVKD. CDR3 size: 14 residues. V was trimmed by 11 bases and J by 5 bases, leaving 20 bases between them. The CDR3 here is CARPGTRARETQYF. The CDR3, as DNA: TGTGCCAGACCAGGTACACGGGCCCGGGAGACCCAGTACTTC.

This clone has just one count. V gene TRBV11-2 combines with J gene TRBJ1-2, with D unclear. The CDR3 covers 14 residues. Trimming removed 4 bases at V and 1 base at J, with 10 bases between. Germline values: CDR1 SGHAT, CDR2 FQNNGV. The CDR3 coding sequence is TGTGCCAGCAGCTCAGACCCAAATAACTATGGCTACACCTTC. Its protein product is CASSSDPNNYGYTF.

CDR3 nucleotides: TGTGCCAGCAGCTTAATAGTGTCGCCGGACCGCTATGGCTACACCTTC. Translated: CASSLIVSPDRYGYTF. The chain employs TRBV7-6 and TRBJ1-2; D uncertain. This CDR3 spans 16 amino acids. The V gene lost 2 bases and the J gene lost 4 bases, with 17 bases spanning the gap. CDR1 and CDR2 (germline): SGHVS, FNYEAQ.

The chain employs TRBV5-1 and TRBJ1-6; D is unclear. Germline-derived CDR1 and CDR2 are SGHRS and YFSETQ. CDR3 length equals 14 residues. Trimming took off 1 base at V and 8 bases at J, with 10 bases between the two ends. The CDR3: CASSLSGEDSPLHF. DNA for the CDR3: TGCGCCAGCAGCTTGTCCGGGGAGGATTCACCCCTCCACTTT. The full variable domain, its missing parts supplied by reference TRBV5-1 and TRBJ1-6, is KAGVTQTPRYLIKTRGQQVTLSCSPISGHRSVSWYQQTPGQGLQFLFEYFSETQRNKGNFPGRFSGRQFSNSRSEMNVSTLELGDSALYLCASSLSGEDSPLHFGNGTRLTVT.

The chain recombines TRBV24-1 with TRBJ2-2; D may correspond to TRBD1 or TRBD2 (7 bases each). CDR1 KGHDR and CDR2 SFDVKD come from the germline V gene. The CDR3 covers 17 residues. V was shortened by 1 base and J by 5 bases, with 16 bases between the two germline ends. CDR3 residues: CATSDFGRGGLTGELFF. CDR3 DNA: TGTGCCACCAGTGATTTCGGCAGGGGGGGATTAACCGGGGAGCTGTTTTTT.

The chain recombines TRBV29-1 with TRBJ2-7, with D tentatively TRBD1 or TRBD2 (6 bases each). Deletions cut 6 bases from V and 0 bases from J, with 15 bases between. The CDR3 sequence is 14 residues long. CDR1 and CDR2 from the germline V gene are SQVTM and ANQGSEA. The CDR3 sequence is CSVEGTPTSYEQYF. Here the CDR3 DNA reads TGCAGCGTGGAGGGGACACCCACCTCCTACGAGCAGTACTTC.